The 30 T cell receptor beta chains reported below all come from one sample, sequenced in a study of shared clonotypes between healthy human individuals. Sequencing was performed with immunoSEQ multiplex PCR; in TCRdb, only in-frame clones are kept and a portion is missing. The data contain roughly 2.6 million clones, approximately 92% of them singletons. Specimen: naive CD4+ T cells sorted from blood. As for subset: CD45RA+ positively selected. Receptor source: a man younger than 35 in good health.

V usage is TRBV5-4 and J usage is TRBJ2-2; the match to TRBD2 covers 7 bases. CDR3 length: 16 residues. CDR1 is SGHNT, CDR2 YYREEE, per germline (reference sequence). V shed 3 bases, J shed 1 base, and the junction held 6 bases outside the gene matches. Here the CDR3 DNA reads TGTGCCAGCAGCTCGATTCTAGCGGAGAACACCGGGGAGCTGTTTTTT. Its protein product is CASSSILAENTGELFF.

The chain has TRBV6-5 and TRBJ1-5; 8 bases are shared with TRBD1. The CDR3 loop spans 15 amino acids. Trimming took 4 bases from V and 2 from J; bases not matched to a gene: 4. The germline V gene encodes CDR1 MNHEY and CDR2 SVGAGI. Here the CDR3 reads CASSWTGTGNQPQHF. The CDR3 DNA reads TGTGCCAGCAGTTGGACAGGGACGGGCAATCAGCCCCAGCATTTT.

In DNA form, the CDR3 reads TGTGCCAGCAGTCCACAAACGTCGGGTTGGAACACTGAAGCTTTCTTT. Translation: CASSPQTSGWNTEAFF. The genes are TRBV28 and TRBJ1-1; D is uncertain. This CDR3 contains 16 residues. Germline lookup yields CDR1 MDHEN and CDR2 SYDVKM. Deletions cut 5 bases from V and 1 base from J, with 17 bases between.

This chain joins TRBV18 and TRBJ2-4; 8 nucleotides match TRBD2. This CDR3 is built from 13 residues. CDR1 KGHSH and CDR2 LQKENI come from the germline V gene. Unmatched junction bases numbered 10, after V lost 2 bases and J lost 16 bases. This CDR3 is CASSPNDRTSRYF. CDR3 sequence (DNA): TGTGCCAGCTCACCAAATGACAGGACTAGCCGTTACTTC.

CDR3 in DNA: TGTGCCTGGAAGGGACAGCTCCAAGAGACCCAGTACTTC. It encodes CAWKGQLQETQYF. The chain employs TRBV30 and TRBJ2-5, with 7 bases that match TRBD1. With 4 bases clipped from V and 1 base from J, the junction kept 3 bases outside the gene matches. The CDR3 sequence is 13 residues long. In germline, CDR1 is GTSNPN, CDR2 SVGIG (reference sequence).

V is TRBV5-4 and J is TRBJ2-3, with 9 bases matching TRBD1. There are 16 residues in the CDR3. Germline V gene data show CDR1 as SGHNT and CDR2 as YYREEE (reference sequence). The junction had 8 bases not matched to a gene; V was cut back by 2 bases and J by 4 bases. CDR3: CASSFAPGQGPDTQYF. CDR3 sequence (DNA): TGTGCCAGCAGCTTCGCCCCGGGACAGGGCCCAGATACGCAGTATTTT.

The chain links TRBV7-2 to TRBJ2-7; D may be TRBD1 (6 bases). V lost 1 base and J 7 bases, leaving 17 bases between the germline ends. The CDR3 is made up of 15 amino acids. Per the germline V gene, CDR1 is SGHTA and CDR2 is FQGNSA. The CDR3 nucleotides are TGTGCCAGCAGCTTAGTTGTGGTGGGGGCCGGGGAGCAGTACTTC. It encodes CASSLVVVGAGEQYF. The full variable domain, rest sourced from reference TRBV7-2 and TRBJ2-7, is GAGVSQSPSNKVTEKGKDVELRCDPISGHTALYWYRQSLGQGLEFLIYFQGNSAPDKSGLPSDRFSAERTGGSVSTLTIQRTQQEDSAVYLCASSLVVVGAGEQYFGPGTRLTVT.

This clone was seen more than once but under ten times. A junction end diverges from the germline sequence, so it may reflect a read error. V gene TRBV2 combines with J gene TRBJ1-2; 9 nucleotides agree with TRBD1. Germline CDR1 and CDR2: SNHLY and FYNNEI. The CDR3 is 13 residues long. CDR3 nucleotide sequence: TGTGCCTGCAGTAGGGGACAGGGATATGGCTACACCTTC. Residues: CACSRGQGYGYTF.

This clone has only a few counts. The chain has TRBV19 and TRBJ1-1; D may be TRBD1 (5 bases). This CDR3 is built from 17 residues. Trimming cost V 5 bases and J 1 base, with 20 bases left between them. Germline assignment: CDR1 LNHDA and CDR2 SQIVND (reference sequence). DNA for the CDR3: TGTGCCAGTAGTCCCTCCCCCGGTGTCGGGGGGAACACTGAAGCTTTCTTT. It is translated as CASSPSPGVGGNTEAFF.

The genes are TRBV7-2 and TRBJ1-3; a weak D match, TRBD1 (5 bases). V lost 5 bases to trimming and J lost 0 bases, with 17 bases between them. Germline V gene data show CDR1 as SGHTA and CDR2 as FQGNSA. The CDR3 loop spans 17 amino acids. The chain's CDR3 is CASSVLGGTNSGNTIYF. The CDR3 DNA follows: TGTGCCAGCAGCGTCCTTGGGGGGACCAACTCTGGAAACACCATATATTTT.

The CDR3 here is CASSLRQVGADTQYF. DNA of the CDR3: TGTGCCAGCAGTTTAAGGCAGGTTGGAGCAGATACGCAGTATTTT. This chain joins TRBV28 and TRBJ2-3; no clear D gene. Trimming cost V 2 bases and J 4 bases, with 13 bases left between them. Germline CDR1 and CDR2: MDHEN and SYDVKM. The CDR3 runs to 15 residues.

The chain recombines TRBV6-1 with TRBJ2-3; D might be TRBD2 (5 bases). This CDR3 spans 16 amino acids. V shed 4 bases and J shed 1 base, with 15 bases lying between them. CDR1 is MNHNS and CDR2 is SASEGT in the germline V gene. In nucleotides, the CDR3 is TGTGCCAGCAGTGGATCCCCTGCCGGGGGCACAGATACGCAGTATTTT. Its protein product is CASSGSPAGGTDTQYF.

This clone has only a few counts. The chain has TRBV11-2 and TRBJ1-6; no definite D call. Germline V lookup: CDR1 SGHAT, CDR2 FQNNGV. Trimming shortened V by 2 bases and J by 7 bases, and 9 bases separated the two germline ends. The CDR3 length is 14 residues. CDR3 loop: CASSLPVRNSPLHF. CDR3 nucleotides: TGTGCCAGCAGCTTACCAGTGCGGAATTCACCCCTCCACTTT.

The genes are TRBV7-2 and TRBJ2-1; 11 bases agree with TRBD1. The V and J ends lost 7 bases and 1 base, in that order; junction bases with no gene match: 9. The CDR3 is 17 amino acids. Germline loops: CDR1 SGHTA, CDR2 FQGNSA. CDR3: CASKKPGQGASYNEQFF. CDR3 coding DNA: TGTGCCAGCAAGAAGCCCGGACAGGGGGCATCCTACAATGAGCAGTTCTTC.

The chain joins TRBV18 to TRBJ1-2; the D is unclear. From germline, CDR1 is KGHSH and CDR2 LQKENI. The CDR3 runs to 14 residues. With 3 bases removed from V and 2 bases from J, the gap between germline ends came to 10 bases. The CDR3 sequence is CASSPPLENYGYTF. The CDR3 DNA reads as TGTGCCAGCTCACCCCCTTTGGAAAACTATGGCTACACCTTC.

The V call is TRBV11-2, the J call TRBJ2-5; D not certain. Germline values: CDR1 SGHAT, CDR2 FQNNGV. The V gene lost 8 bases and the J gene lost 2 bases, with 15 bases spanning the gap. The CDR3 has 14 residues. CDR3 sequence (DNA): TGTGCCAGCGAACTGGGCCAGCTTCAAGAGACCCAGTACTTC. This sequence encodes CASELGQLQETQYF.

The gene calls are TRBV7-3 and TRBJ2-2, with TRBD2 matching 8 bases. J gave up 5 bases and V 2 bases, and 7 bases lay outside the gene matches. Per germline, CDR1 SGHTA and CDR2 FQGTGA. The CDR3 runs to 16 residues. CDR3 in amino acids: CASSLLSGVFTGELFF. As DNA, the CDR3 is TGTGCCAGCAGCTTACTTAGCGGGGTTTTTACCGGGGAGCTGTTTTTT.

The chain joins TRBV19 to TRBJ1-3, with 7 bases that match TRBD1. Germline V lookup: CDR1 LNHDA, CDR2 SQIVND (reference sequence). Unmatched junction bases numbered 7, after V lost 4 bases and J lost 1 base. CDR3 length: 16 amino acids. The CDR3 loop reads CASSTRTGWSGNTIYF. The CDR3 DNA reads TGTGCCAGTAGTACTCGGACAGGATGGTCTGGAAACACCATATATTTT.

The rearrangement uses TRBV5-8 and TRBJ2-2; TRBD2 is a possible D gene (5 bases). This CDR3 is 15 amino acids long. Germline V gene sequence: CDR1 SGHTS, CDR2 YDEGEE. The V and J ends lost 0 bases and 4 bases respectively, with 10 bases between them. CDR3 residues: CASSLVLASTGELFF. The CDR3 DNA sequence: TGTGCCAGCAGCTTGGTATTAGCGAGCACCGGGGAGCTGTTTTTT.

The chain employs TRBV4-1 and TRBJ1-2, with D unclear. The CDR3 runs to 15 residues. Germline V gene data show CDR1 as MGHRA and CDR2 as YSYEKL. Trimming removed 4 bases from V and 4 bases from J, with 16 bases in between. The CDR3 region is CASSPPLGKGYGYTF. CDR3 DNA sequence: TGCGCCAGCAGCCCCCCCTTGGGAAAGGGCTATGGCTACACCTTC.

The CDR3 coding sequence is TGTGCCAGCAGTCATTACAGCAATAACTATGGCTACACCTTC. It codes for CASSHYSNNYGYTF. V usage is TRBV6-1 and J usage is TRBJ1-2; D call uncertain. Per germline, CDR1 MNHNS and CDR2 SASEGT. This CDR3 comprises 14 residues. V lost 5 bases, J lost 1 base, and 11 bases lay in between.

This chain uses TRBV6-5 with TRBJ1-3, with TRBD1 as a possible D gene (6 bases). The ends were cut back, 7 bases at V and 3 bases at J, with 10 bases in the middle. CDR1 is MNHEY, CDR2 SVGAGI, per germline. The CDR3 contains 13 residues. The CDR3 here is CASTRGYGNTIYF. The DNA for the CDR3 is TGTGCCAGCACGAGGGGGTATGGAAACACCATATATTTT.

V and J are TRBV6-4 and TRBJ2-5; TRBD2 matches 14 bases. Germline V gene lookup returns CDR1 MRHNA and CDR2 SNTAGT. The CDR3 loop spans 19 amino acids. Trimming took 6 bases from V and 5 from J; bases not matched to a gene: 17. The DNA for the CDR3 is TGTGCCAGCAGGGTGGTCGGGACTAGCGGGAGCCTACCGAGGGAGACCCAGTACTTC. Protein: CASRVVGTSGSLPRETQYF.

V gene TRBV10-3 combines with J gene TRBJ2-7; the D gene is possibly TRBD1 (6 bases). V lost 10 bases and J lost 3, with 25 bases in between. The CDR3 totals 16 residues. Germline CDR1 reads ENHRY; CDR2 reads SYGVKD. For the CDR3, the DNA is TGTGCCACCCATACAATCAGGGGCACCGGCTACTACGAGCAGTACTTC. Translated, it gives CATHTIRGTGYYEQYF.

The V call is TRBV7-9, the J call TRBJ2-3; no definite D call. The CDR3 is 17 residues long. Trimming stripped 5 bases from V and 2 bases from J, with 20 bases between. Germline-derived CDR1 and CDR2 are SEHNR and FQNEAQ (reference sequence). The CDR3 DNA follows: TGTGCCAGCAGCCCCCCCCCTGGGGTGGCCCACACAGATACGCAGTATTTT. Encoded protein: CASSPPPGVAHTDTQYF.

This CDR3 reads CASSLSGRRSGGYTF. In nucleotides, the CDR3 is TGTGCCAGCAGCTTGTCGGGACGGAGATCGGGTGGCTACACCTTC. The chain uses TRBV5-4 and TRBJ1-2; possible D gene TRBD1, 5 bases. Germline CDR1 reads SGHNT; CDR2 reads YYREEE (reference sequence). V lost 1 base, J lost 7 bases, and 17 bases lay in between. This CDR3 is built from 15 residues.

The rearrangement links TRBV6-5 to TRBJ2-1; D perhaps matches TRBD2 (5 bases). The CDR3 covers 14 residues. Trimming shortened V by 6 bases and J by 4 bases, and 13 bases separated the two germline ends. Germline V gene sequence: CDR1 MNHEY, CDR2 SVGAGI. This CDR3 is CASSFPDSYNEQFF. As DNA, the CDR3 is TGTGCCAGCAGCTTCCCGGACTCATACAATGAGCAGTTCTTC.

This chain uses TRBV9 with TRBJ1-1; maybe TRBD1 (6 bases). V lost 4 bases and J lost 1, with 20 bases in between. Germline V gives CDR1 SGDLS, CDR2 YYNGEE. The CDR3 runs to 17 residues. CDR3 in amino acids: CASSPRGRGDGNTEAFF. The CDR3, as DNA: TGTGCCAGCAGCCCCCGGGGGAGGGGGGACGGGAACACTGAAGCTTTCTTT.

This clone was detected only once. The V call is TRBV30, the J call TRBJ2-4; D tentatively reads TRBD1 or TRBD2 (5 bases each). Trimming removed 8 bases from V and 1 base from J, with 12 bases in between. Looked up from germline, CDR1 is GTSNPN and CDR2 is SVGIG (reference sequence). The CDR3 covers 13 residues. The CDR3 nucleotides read TGTGCCATCCTGGGGGTGGCCAAAAACATTCAGTACTTC. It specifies CAILGVAKNIQYF.

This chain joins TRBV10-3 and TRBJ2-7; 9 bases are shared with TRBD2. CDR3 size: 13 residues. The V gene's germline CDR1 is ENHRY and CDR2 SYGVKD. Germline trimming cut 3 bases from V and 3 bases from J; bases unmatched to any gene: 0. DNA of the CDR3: TGTGCCATCAGTGATAGCGGGGGCTACGAGCAGTACTTC. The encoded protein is CAISDSGGYEQYF.